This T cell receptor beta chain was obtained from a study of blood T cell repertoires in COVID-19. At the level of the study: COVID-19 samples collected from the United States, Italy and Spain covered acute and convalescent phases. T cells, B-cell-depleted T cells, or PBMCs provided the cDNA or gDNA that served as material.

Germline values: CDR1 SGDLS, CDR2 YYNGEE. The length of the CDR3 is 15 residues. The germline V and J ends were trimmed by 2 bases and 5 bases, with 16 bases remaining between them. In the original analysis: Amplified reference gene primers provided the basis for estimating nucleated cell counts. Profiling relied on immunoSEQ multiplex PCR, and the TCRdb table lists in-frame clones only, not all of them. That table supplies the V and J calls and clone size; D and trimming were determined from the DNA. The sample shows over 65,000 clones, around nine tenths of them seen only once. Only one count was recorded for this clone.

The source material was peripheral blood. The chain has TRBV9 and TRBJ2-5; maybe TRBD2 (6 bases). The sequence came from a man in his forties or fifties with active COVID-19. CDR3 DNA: TGTGCCAGCAGCGTTTCCTCAGGAGGGAGGGAGACCCAGTACTTC. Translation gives CASSVSSGGRETQYF. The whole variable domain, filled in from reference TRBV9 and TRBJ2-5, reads DSGVTQTPKHLITATGQRVTLRCSPRSGDLSVYWYQQSLDQGLQFLIQYYNGEERAKGNILERFSAQQFPDLHSELNLSSLELGDSALYFCASSVSSGGRETQYFGPGTRLLVL.